This T cell receptor (beta chain) emerged from a study of CD8 T cells in ankylosing spondylitis. As regards this clonotype: Its cognate antigen is unknown.

TCRdb re-analysed the 5' RACE reads in MiXCR, keeping a single row per CDR3 protein. In the table there are some 46,000 distinct CDR3 sequences, about 11% of which are singletons. General study findings and limits: Matched synovial fluid from ankylosing spondylitis patients was reported to be enriched for disease-linked clones.

Material: blood, either unsorted or a sorted T cell fraction (not recorded which). This TCR derives from a male donor with ankylosing spondylitis or in good health (not recorded which).

CDR3 residues: CASSKRVSMNTEAFF. The CDR3 DNA sequence: TGTGCCAGCAGCAAACGGGTCTCCATGAACACTGAAGCTTTCTTT. The chain employs TRBV3-1 and TRBJ1-1; D ambiguous. Trimming cost V 5 bases and J 0 bases, with 13 bases left between them. In germline, CDR1 is LGHDT, CDR2 YNNKEL (reference sequence). The CDR3 spans 15 residues.